Here is one T cell receptor beta chain with its context. The table came from immunoSEQ multiplex PCR; TCRdb's copy has only in-frame clones and leaves some out. The table lists fewer than 80,000 clones, 86% of them singletons, with 1.5% to 2% in the top ten. This sample is drawn from a study of blood T cell repertoires in COVID-19. Study details: Whether acute or convalescent, the COVID-19 samples came from the United States, Italy and Spain. T cells, B-cell-depleted T cells, or PBMCs supplied cDNA or gDNA.

CDR1 is SGHAT and CDR2 is FQDESV in the germline V gene (reference sequence). V lost 5 bases, J lost 0 bases, and 10 bases lay in between. The CDR3 spans 14 residues. Material for sequencing was peripheral blood. The chain recombines TRBV11-1 with TRBJ1-2, with TRBD1 as a possible D gene (5 bases). The TCR comes from a man between 25 and 39 years old with acute or convalescent COVID-19. In nucleotides, the CDR3 is TGTGCCAGCAGCAACCGACAGACTAACTATGGCTACACCTTC. Its protein product is CASSNRQTNYGYTF.